These 3 T cell receptor beta chains came from one sample sequenced in a study of chemoradiotherapy in HPV16-positive cancers. Generated by immunoSEQ multiplex PCR, the TCRdb table keeps only in-frame clones and is missing some. The profile covers over 2,500 clones, with around 81% appearing a single time and approximately 11% taken by the ten largest. The sequencing here drew on blood, taken from a patient who underwent chemoradiotherapy. The receptors derive from a human donor with HPV-associated anogenital cancer.

The V call is TRBV10-2, the J call TRBJ1-2, with D perhaps TRBD1 (5 bases). The germline V gene has CDR1 WSHSY and CDR2 SAAADI. The CDR3 runs 15 residues. Trimming shortened V by 7 bases and J by 4 bases, and 19 bases separated the two germline ends. The CDR3 region is CASKPGGGRSYGYTF. The DNA of the CDR3 is TGCGCCAGCAAGCCCGGGGGGGGTCGGAGCTATGGCTACACCTTC.

J is TRBJ2-1 and V is TRBV21-1; the table's D call of TRBD2 was not tested on the DNA. TRBV21-1 is a listed pseudogene. The CDR3 is 17 amino acids. The DNA for the CDR3 is TGTGCCAGCAGCTCTTCGGGCAGCGGGGGGCCGGAGAGTGAGCAGTTCTTC. This translates into CASSSSGSGGPESEQFF.

Remarks on this clone: This CDR3 is also generated by other DNA sequences in the sample. The chain links TRBV7-9 to TRBJ1-2; the D gene is possibly TRBD1 (5 bases). In germline, CDR1 is SEHNR, CDR2 FQNEAQ (reference sequence). V was shortened by 1 base and J by 8 bases, with 17 bases between the two germline ends. The CDR3 has 15 residues. The CDR3 nucleotides read TGTGCCAGCAGCTTAGAGGGAGGGGCTAAAAACGGCTACACCTTC. Its protein product is CASSLEGGAKNGYTF. Drawing the rest from reference TRBV7-9 and TRBJ1-2, the complete variable domain is DTGVSQNPRHKITKRGQNVTFRCDPISEHNRLYWYRQTLGQGPEFLTYFQNEAQLEKSRLLSDRFSAERPKGSFSTLEIQRTEQGDSAMYLCASSLEGGAKNGYTFGSGTRLTVV.